This entry concerns a single T cell receptor (beta chain). Its antigen remains unidentified. These data originate in a study of T-cell reconstitution after alpha-beta-depleted transplantation in children. Findings and limits, study-wide: The study reportedly traced alpha-beta T cells about two months after transplant to several hundred expanded graft clones. The authors attributed T-cell counts and diversity one year after transplant mostly to newly produced T cells.

V gave up 4 bases and J gave up 10 bases; unmatched junction bases: 8. Germline V lookup: CDR1 SGHDT, CDR2 YYEEEE. This CDR3 has 12 amino acids. A TCRbeta library incorporating unique molecular identifiers was prepared. TCRdb reprocessed the PCR reads with MiXCR, giving one entry per CDR3 protein. This table holds about 420,000 distinct CDR3 sequences, 15% to 20% found once. The sequenced sample was PBMCs, mostly from graft donor cells, obtained 360 days after TCRalphabeta/CD19-depleted stem cell transplant. The chain couples TRBV5-6 to TRBJ2-7, with 7 bases aligning to TRBD2. The source is a boy younger than two who had a stem cell transplant for Wiskott-Aldrich syndrome, so the T cells may come from the graft donor. CDR3 sequence (DNA): TGTGCCAGCAGCCTCCGGGCGGGAGTTCAGTACTTC. Translating it yields CASSLRAGVQYF.